This T cell receptor beta chain appears in the sequencing data of a study of cytomegalovirus exposure and HLA in healthy donors. Overall study findings and caveats: Analyses of presence and absence presupposed an approximately uniform sequencing depth across donors. In vitro work confirmed that three CMV-associated chains recognize CMV antigens. Within the data, a cluster of highly shared sequence variants was likely a sequencing artifact. Beyond CMV serostatus, there was no information to go on about immune exposure.

Details on this clone: Its antigen is unknown.

The CDR3 extends over 16 amino acids. V lost 0 bases and J 4 bases, leaving 15 bases between the germline ends. Germline loops: CDR1 MGHRA, CDR2 YSYEKL. PCR amplification relied on 60 Vbeta primers (plus 13 Jbeta primers). Sequencing was performed with immunoSEQ multiplex PCR; in TCRdb, only in-frame clones are kept and a portion is missing. The sample table sets out 60,000 or so clones. Sequencing was carried out using PBMCs. The gene calls are TRBV4-1 and TRBJ1-2, with a weak D call TRBD1 (6 bases). The clonotype originates from a woman younger than 30 in good health and CMV-seronegative. The chain's CDR3 is CASSQDHGVGGYGYTF. The CDR3 region has the DNA TGCGCCAGCAGCCAAGATCACGGGGTAGGGGGCTATGGCTACACCTTC.